Sequencing of this TCR beta chain was carried out in a study of T-cell memory formation after mild COVID-19. Trimming left V 1 base short and J 3 bases short, with 17 bases between. In germline, CDR1 is LGHNA, CDR2 YSLEER. The CDR3 is 17 residues long. TCRdb processed the 5' RACE reads anew with MiXCR; each CDR3 protein has one entry. The sample has some 600,000 distinct CDR3 sequences; 15% to 20% are singletons. This clonotype has just a few counts. Its antigen is not identified. Study findings and constraints: Of the contracting clones, CD4+ ones lay mainly in CM and EM, and CD8+ ones in EMRA.

The sample comprised PBMCs or a T cell subset sorted from them (not recorded which). The rearrangement uses TRBV4-3 and TRBJ2-3; perhaps TRBD1 as D (6 bases). The sequence was obtained from an adult woman who had mild COVID-19 (a few samples of this study predate the infection). Cell type and time point are not known. CDR3 DNA: TGCGCCAGCAGCCAAGTAGCGCAGGGGCTGGGAACAGATACGCAGTATTTT. Amino acids: CASSQVAQGLGTDTQYF.